These 3 T cell receptor beta chains came from one sample sequenced in a study of CD8 T cells in ankylosing spondylitis. Each CDR3 protein gets one entry after TCRdb re-called the 5' RACE reads with MiXCR. Of a few hundred thousand distinct CDR3 sequences detected, around 11% appear once; the ten largest clones hold 6% to 7.5%. Sequenced sample: blood, either unsorted or a sorted T cell fraction (not recorded which). These receptors all stem from a male donor with ankylosing spondylitis or in good health (not recorded which).

This clonotype was recorded at least ten times. The chain has TRBV6-5 and TRBJ1-5; 7 bases are shared with TRBD1. V lost 2 bases and J lost 4; bases outside the gene matches: 2. Germline lookup yields CDR1 MNHEY and CDR2 SVGAGI. This CDR3 contains 14 residues. CDR3 DNA: TGTGCCAGCAGTTACCGACAGGGAAATCAGCCCCAGCATTTT. This sequence encodes CASSYRQGNQPQHF.

This clonotype was found many times. V usage is TRBV15 and J usage is TRBJ1-2; TRBD1 is a possible D gene (5 bases). Germline V gene sequence: CDR1 LNHNV, CDR2 YYDKDF (reference sequence). This CDR3 comprises 14 residues. The V end lost 5 bases, the J end lost 4 bases, and 14 bases lay between the germline ends. The CDR3 DNA reads as TGTGCCACCAGCGGGGACGGTGGAGTCTATGGCTACACCTTC. Encoded protein: CATSGDGGVYGYTF.

This clonotype has just a few counts. The CDR3: CASTGTGVSEQYF. The CDR3 bases are TGTGCCAGCACCGGGACAGGGGTCAGCGAGCAGTACTTC. The rearrangement links TRBV2 to TRBJ2-7; 10 bases are a match to TRBD1. J gave up 6 bases and V 7 bases, and 6 bases lay outside the gene matches. This CDR3 has 13 residues. The germline CDR1 and CDR2 sequences are SNHLY and FYNNEI. The complete variable domain, with remaining parts taken from reference TRBV2 and TRBJ2-7, reads EPEVTQTPSHQVTQMGQEVILRCVPISNHLYFYWYRQILGQKVEFLVSFYNNEISEKSEIFDDQFSVERPDGSNFTLKIRSTKLEDSAMYFCASTGTGVSEQYFGPGTRLTVT.